Presented here are 14 T cell receptor beta chains from one specimen sequenced in a study of cytomegalovirus exposure and HLA in healthy donors. The PCR made use of 60 Vbeta and 13 Jbeta primers. The protocol was immunoSEQ multiplex PCR, while the TCRdb copy is restricted to in-frame clones and leaves out a portion. Here the sample spans 150,000 to 200,000 clones, over 75% being singletons. The specimen sequenced was PBMCs. The receptors stem from a young woman in good health and CMV-seronegative.

V and J are TRBV10-1 and TRBJ2-3; no firm D call. The germline V gene has CDR1 WNHNN and CDR2 SYGVQD (reference sequence). This CDR3 contains 14 residues. Trimming shortened V by 3 bases and J by 6 bases, and 13 bases separated the two germline ends. DNA for the CDR3: TGCGCCAGCAGTGAAGCGAACGGCGCGGATACGCAGTATTTT. It codes for CASSEANGADTQYF.

The chain combines TRBV6-5 with TRBJ1-1; 7 nucleotides align to TRBD1. Germline CDR1 is MNHEY and CDR2 is SVGAGI. The CDR3 has 11 residues. V shed 6 bases and J 8 bases; nucleotides not matched to a gene: 3. CDR3 sequence (DNA): TGTGCCAGCAGAGAACAGGGGGAAGCTTTCTTT. Translating it yields CASREQGEAFF.

J is TRBJ2-1 and V is TRBV11-3; maybe TRBD2 (7 bases). CDR3 length: 14 residues. The ends were cut back, 5 bases at V and 6 bases at J, with 14 bases in the middle. CDR1 is SGHNT and CDR2 is YENEEA in the germline V gene. The CDR3 nucleotides are TGTGCCAGCAGCACGGAGGGGGGGGTCAATGAGCAGTTCTTC. It yields the protein CASSTEGGVNEQFF.

This clone was recorded a few times. The chain uses TRBV7-6 and TRBJ2-1; 9 bases are shared with TRBD2. The V segment lost 6 bases and the J segment 6 bases; nucleotides outside the gene matches: 21. Germline assignment: CDR1 SGHVS and CDR2 FNYEAQ. The CDR3 extends over 19 amino acids. The CDR3 here is CASSLPRWSGRFPGNEQFF. Here the CDR3 DNA reads TGTGCCAGCAGTCTACCTAGATGGAGCGGGAGGTTTCCGGGCAATGAGCAGTTCTTC.

This sequence joins TRBV4-1 and TRBJ1-1; maybe TRBD1 (5 bases). V lost 1 base and J 5 bases, leaving 20 bases between the germline ends. The CDR3 has 17 amino acids. Germline values: CDR1 MGHRA, CDR2 YSYEKL. CDR3 amino acids: CASSQGVAGLLVTEAFF. The CDR3 DNA reads TGCGCCAGCAGCCAAGGGGTAGCGGGGCTTTTGGTTACTGAAGCTTTCTTT.

The chain recombines TRBV25-1 with TRBJ2-5; tentatively, D is TRBD2 (6 bases). With 0 bases removed from V and 4 bases from J, the gap between germline ends came to 9 bases. CDR1 MGHDK and CDR2 SYGVNS come from the germline V gene. CDR3 length: 14 amino acids. The CDR3: CASSEYRGTETQYF. CDR3 nucleotide sequence: TGTGCCAGCAGTGAATACCGGGGGACAGAGACCCAGTACTTC. Filled out from reference TRBV25-1 and TRBJ2-5, the complete variable domain reads EADIYQTPRYLVIGTGKKITLECSQTMGHDKMYWYQQDPGMELHLIHYSYGVNSTEKGDLSSESTVSRIRTEHFPLTLESARPSHTSQYLCASSEYRGTETQYFGPGTRLLVL.

The rearrangement uses TRBV6-4 and TRBJ2-1, with D hard to call. CDR3 length equals 13 residues. V was shortened by 0 bases and J by 9 bases, with 9 bases between the two germline ends. Germline CDR1 is MRHNA and CDR2 is SNTAGT. DNA of the CDR3: TGTGCCAGCAGTGACTCGCCTAGTGGTGAGCAGTTCTTC. Residues: CASSDSPSGEQFF.

The chain employs TRBV7-9 and TRBJ1-6, with a weak D call TRBD1 (6 bases). Trimming took off 3 bases at V and 10 bases at J, with 13 bases between the two ends. The CDR3 loop spans 14 amino acids. Germline V lookup: CDR1 SEHNR, CDR2 FQNEAQ (reference sequence). CDR3 in DNA: TGTGCCAGCAGCTTTCAGGGGAGAGAGTCACCCCTCCACTTT. Translating gives CASSFQGRESPLHF. The full variable domain, its missing parts supplied by reference TRBV7-9 and TRBJ1-6, is DTGVSQNPRHKITKRGQNVTFRCDPISEHNRLYWYRQTLGQGPEFLTYFQNEAQLEKSRLLSDRFSAERPKGSFSTLEIQRTEQGDSAMYLCASSFQGRESPLHFGNGTRLTVT.

Worth noting for this clone: At the DNA level, this CDR3 is encoded by other sequences in the same sample as well. J is TRBJ2-7 and V is TRBV5-1; TRBD1 agrees at 10 bases. V shed 2 bases and J 5 bases; nucleotides not matched to a gene: 4. The length of the CDR3 is 14 residues. The germline gives CDR1 SGHRS, CDR2 YFSETQ. The CDR3 sequence is CASSLGDRGDEQYF. As DNA, the CDR3 is TGCGCCAGCAGCTTAGGGGACAGGGGCGACGAGCAGTACTTC.

The V gene is TRBV11-2, the J gene TRBJ1-6; the match to TRBD1 covers 8 bases. Germline assignment: CDR1 SGHAT and CDR2 FQNNGV. Trimming cost V 3 bases and J 0 bases; bases outside gene matches: 7. CDR3 size: 18 residues. The CDR3 loop is CASSFIRTGSSYNSPLHF. DNA for the CDR3: TGTGCCAGCAGCTTCATAAGGACAGGGAGCTCCTATAATTCACCCCTCCACTTT. Based on the CDR3 plus reference TRBV11-2 and TRBJ1-6, the full variable domain is EAGVAQSPRYKIIEKRQSVAFWCNPISGHATLYWYQQILGQGPKLLIQFQNNGVVDDSQLPKDRFSAERLKGVDSTLKIQPAKLEDSAVYLCASSFIRTGSSYNSPLHFGNGTRLTVT.

This chain uses TRBV28 with TRBJ1-1; 12 bases map to TRBD1. Looked up from germline, CDR1 is MDHEN and CDR2 is SYDVKM. The J segment lost 2 bases and the V segment lost 2 bases, leaving 6 bases of the junction unmatched. CDR3 length: 17 amino acids. Here the CDR3 DNA reads TGTGCCAGCAGTTTACGTAGGGACAGGGGGCGAAACACTGAAGCTTTCTTT. Amino acid sequence: CASSLRRDRGRNTEAFF. Complete variable domain (other parts from reference TRBV28 and TRBJ1-1): DVKVTQSSRYLVKRTGEKVFLECVQDMDHENMFWYRQDPGLGLRLIYFSYDVKMKEKGDIPEGYSVSREKKERFSLILESASTNQTSMYLCASSLRRDRGRNTEAFFGQGTRLTVV.

A word on this clone: Other DNA sequences from this sample encode an identical CDR3 as well. The chain uses TRBV2 and TRBJ2-7, with D perhaps TRBD1 (6 bases). The germline V gene has CDR1 SNHLY and CDR2 FYNNEI. V lost 6 bases to trimming and J lost 1 base, with 10 bases between them. CDR3 size: 13 residues. CDR3 DNA: TGTGCCAGCAGGAGACAGGCGTCCTACGAGCAGTACTTC. It encodes CASRRQASYEQYF.

V and J are TRBV28 and TRBJ2-7; TRBD1 agrees at 10 bases. The CDR3 length is 14 residues. Unmatched junction bases numbered 4, after V lost 3 bases and J lost 5 bases. CDR1 and CDR2 from the germline V gene are MDHEN and SYDVKM. The DNA for the CDR3 is TGTGCCAGCAGTTTGTGGGACAGGGGCAACGAGCAGTACTTC. This encodes CASSLWDRGNEQYF. The variable domain in full, with the rest retrieved from reference TRBV28 and TRBJ2-7, is DVKVTQSSRYLVKRTGEKVFLECVQDMDHENMFWYRQDPGLGLRLIYFSYDVKMKEKGDIPEGYSVSREKKERFSLILESASTNQTSMYLCASSLWDRGNEQYFGPGTRLTVT.

The rearrangement links TRBV6-6 to TRBJ2-7; TRBD1 agrees at 7 bases. The CDR3 totals 11 residues. CDR1 and CDR2 from the germline V gene are MNHNY and SVGAGI (reference sequence). The J segment lost 7 bases and the V segment lost 7 bases, leaving 4 bases of the junction unmatched. The CDR3: CASTRGQEQYF. CDR3 coding DNA: TGTGCCAGCACTAGGGGGCAAGAGCAGTACTTC.